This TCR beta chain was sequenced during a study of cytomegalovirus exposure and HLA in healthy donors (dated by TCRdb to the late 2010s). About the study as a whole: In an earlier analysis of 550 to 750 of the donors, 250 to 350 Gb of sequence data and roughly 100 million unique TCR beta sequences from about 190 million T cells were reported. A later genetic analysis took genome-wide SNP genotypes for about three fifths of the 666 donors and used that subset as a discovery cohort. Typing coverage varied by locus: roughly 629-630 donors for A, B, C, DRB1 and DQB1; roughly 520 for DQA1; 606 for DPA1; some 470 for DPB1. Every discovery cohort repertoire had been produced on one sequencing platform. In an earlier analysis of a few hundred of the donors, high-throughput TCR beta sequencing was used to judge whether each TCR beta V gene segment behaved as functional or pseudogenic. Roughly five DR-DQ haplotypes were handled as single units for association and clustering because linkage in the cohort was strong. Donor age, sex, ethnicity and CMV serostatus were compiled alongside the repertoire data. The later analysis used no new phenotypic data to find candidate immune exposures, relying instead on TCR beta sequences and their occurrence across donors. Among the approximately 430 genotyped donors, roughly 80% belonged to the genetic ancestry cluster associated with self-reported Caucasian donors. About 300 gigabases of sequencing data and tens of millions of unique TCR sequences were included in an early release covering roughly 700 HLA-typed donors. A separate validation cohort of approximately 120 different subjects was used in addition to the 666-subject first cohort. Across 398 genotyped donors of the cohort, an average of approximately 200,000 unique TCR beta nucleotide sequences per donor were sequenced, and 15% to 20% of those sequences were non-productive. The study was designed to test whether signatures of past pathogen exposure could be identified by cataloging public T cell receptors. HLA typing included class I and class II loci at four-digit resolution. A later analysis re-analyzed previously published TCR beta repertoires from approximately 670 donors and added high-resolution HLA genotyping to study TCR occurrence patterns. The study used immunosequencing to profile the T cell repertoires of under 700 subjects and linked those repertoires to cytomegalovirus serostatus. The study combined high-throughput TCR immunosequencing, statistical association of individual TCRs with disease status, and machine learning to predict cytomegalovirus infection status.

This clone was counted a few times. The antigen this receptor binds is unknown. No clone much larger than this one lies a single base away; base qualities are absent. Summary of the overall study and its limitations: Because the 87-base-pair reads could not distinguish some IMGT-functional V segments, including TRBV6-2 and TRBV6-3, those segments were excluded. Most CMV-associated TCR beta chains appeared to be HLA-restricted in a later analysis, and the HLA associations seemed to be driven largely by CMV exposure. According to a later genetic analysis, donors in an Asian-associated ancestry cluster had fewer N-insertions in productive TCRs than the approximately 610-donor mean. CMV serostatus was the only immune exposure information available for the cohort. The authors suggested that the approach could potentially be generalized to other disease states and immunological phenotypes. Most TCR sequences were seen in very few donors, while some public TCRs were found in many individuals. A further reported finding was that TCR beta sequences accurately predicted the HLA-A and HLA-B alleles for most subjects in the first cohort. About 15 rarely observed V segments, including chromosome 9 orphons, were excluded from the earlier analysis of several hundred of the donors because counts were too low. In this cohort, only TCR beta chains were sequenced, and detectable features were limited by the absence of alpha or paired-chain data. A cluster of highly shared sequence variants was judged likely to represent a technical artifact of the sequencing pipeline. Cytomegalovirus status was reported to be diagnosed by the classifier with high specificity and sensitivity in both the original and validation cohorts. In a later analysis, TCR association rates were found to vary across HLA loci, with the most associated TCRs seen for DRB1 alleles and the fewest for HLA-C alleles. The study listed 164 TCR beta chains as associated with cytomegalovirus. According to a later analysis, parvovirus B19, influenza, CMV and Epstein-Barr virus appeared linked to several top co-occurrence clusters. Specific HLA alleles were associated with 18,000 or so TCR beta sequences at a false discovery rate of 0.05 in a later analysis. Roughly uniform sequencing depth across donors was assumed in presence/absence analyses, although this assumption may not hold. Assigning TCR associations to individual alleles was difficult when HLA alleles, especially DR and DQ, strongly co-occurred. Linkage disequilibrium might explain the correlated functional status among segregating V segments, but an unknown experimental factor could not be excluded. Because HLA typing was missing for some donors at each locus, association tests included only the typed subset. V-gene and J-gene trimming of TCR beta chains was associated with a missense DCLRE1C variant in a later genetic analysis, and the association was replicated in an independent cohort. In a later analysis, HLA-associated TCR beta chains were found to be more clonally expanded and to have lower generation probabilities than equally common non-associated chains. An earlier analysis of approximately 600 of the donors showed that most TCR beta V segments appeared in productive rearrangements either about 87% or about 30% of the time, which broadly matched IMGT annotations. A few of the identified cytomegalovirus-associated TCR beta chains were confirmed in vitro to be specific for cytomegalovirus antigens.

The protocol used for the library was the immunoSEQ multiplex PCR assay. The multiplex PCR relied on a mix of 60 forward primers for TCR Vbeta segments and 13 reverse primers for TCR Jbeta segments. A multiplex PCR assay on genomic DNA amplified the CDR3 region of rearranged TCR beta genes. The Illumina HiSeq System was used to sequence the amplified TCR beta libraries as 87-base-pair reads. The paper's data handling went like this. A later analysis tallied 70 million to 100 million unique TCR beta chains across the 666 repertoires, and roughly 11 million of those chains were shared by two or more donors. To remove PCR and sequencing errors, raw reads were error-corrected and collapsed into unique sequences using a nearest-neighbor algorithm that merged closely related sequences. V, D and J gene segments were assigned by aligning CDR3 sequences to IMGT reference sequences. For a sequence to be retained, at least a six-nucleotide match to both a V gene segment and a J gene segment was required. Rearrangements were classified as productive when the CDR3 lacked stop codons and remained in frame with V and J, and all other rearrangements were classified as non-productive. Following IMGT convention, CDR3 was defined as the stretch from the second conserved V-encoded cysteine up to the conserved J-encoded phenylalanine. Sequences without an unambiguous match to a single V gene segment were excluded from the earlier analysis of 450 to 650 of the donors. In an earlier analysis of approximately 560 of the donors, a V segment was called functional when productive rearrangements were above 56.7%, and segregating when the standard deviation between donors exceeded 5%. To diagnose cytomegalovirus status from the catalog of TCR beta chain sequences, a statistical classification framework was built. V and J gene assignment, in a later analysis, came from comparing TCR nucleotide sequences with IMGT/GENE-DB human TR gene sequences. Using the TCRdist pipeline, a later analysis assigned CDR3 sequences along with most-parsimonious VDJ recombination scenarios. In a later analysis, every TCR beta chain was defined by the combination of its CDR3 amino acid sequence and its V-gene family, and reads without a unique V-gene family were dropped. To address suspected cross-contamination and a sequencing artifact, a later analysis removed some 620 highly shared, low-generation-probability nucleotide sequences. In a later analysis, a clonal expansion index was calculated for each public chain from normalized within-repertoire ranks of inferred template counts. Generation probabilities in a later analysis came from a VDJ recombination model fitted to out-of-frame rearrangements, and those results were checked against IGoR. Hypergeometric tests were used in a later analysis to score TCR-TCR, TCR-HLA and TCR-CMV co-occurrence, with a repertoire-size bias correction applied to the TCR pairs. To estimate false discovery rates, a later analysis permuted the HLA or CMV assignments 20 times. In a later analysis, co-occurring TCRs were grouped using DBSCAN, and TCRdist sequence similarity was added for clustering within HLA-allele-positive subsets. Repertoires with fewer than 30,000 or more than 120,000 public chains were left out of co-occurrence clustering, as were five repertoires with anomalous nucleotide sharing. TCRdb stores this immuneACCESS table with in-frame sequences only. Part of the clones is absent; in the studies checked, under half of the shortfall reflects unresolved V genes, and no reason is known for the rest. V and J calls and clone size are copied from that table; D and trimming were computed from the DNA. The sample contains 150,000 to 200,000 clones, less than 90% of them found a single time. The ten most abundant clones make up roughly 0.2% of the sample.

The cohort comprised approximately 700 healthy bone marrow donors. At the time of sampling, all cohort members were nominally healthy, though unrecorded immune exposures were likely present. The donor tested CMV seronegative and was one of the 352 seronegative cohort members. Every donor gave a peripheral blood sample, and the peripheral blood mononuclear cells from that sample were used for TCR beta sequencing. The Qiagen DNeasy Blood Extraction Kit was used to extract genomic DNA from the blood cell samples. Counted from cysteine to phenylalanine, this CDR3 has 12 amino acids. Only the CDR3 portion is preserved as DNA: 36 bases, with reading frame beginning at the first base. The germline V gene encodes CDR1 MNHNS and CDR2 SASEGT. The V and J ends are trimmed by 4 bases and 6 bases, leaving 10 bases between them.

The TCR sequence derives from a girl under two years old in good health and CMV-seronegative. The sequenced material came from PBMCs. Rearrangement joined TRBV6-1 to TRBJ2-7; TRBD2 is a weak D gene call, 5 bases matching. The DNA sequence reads TGTGCCAGCAGTGGGACTGTGGTCGAGCAGTACTTC. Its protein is CASSGTVVEQYF.